One and the same sample provided the 18 T cell receptor beta chains below, sequenced in a study of T cells after yellow fever vaccination. TCRdb used MiXCR to reprocess the 5' RACE reads, holding one entry per CDR3 protein. The table lists over 15,000 distinct CDR3 sequences, less than 5% of them singletons. The sequences come from PBMCs, either bulk or a sorted T-cell subset (CD4+, CD8+, memory, or dextramer-sorted; not recorded which), collected 15 days after the yellow fever booster vaccination. The receptors shown here come from a man aged 25 to 40 who received the YFV17D yellow fever vaccine.

This clonotype came up many times. V gene TRBV12-3 or TRBV12-4 combines with J gene TRBJ2-1; D ambiguous. The CDR3 loop spans 13 amino acids. V was shortened by 2 bases and J by 14 bases, with 16 bases between the two germline ends. For the CDR3, the DNA is TGTGCCAGCAGTTTAAACAGCGCCGACCTCGAGTTCTTC. Its translation is CASSLNSADLEFF.

This clonotype was seen ten or more times. The J gene is TRBJ2-5, the V gene TRBV30; TRBD1 might be the D (6 bases). CDR3 size: 15 residues. CDR1 and CDR2 (germline): GTSNPN, SVGIG (reference sequence). V was trimmed by 1 base and J by 3 bases, leaving 15 bases between them. CDR3 loop: CAWSAYKGQKETQYF. CDR3 sequence (DNA): TGTGCCTGGAGTGCTTACAAAGGACAGAAAGAGACCCAGTACTTC.

This clonotype occurred a few times. This chain joins TRBV5-1 and TRBJ2-1; 7 bases align to TRBD2. Germline V CDR1 and CDR2: SGHRS, YFSETQ. V shed 4 bases and J 1 base; nucleotides not matched to a gene: 5. There are 15 residues in the CDR3. The CDR3 sequence is CASSRDYLSYNEQFF. CDR3 coding DNA: TGCGCCAGCAGCCGGGACTACCTATCCTACAATGAGCAGTTCTTC.

This clonotype came up many times. V gene TRBV19 combines with J gene TRBJ2-2, with 12 bases matching TRBD1. CDR1 is LNHDA and CDR2 is SQIVND in the germline V gene (reference sequence). CDR3 length: 16 residues. Trimming cost V 3 bases and J 4 bases; bases outside gene matches: 3. The CDR3 DNA is TGTGCCAGTAGTATGAGGGACAGGGGGCGCACCGGGGAGCTGTTTTTT. This translates into CASSMRDRGRTGELFF.

This clonotype was recorded at least ten times. This sequence joins TRBV4-3 and TRBJ1-1; D gene unclear. The CDR3 runs to 14 residues. Between the trimmed V and J ends, which lost 0 bases and 7 bases, there was a span of 12 bases. Germline values: CDR1 LGHNA, CDR2 YSLEER. The CDR3 spells CASSQDVVPFEAFF. The CDR3, as DNA: TGCGCCAGCAGCCAAGATGTGGTTCCCTTTGAAGCTTTCTTT.

This clonotype was seen many times. The V gene is TRBV27, the J gene TRBJ2-2; 13 positions agree with TRBD2. The germline V gene has CDR1 MNHEY and CDR2 SMNVEV (reference sequence). The CDR3 is made up of 15 amino acids. Trimming removed 10 bases from V and 1 base from J; junction bases left unmatched: 3. CDR3: CATRLAGGNTGELFF. The CDR3 DNA follows: TGTGCCACCAGACTAGCGGGGGGGAACACCGGGGAGCTGTTTTTT.

This clonotype was observed many times. The genes are TRBV7-6 and TRBJ2-3, with 8 bases lining up with TRBD2. Germline assignment: CDR1 SGHVS and CDR2 FNYEAQ. The CDR3 totals 15 residues. The V gene end was trimmed by 5 bases and the J gene end by 2 bases; junction bases not matched to a gene: 6. DNA for the CDR3: TGTGCCAGCAGCGATACGGGACTAGACACAGATACGCAGTATTTT. Translating it yields CASSDTGLDTDTQYF.

This clonotype was counted many times. The V and J genes are TRBV6-5 and TRBJ2-5, with a tentative D call TRBD1 (6 bases). V lost 8 bases to trimming and J lost 2 bases, with 12 bases between them. This CDR3 region has 13 residues. Germline-derived CDR1 and CDR2 are MNHEY and SVGAGI. In DNA form, the CDR3 reads TGTGCCAGCGGAGGACAGACTCAAGAGACCCAGTACTTC. It codes for CASGGQTQETQYF.

Ten or more counts support this clonotype. The J gene is TRBJ1-1, the V gene TRBV20-1, with D perhaps matching TRBD1 (5 bases). The CDR3 runs to 13 residues. Germline V CDR1 and CDR2: DFQATT, SNEGSKA (reference sequence). The germline V and J ends were trimmed by 2 bases and 4 bases, with 11 bases remaining between them. The chain's CDR3 is CSARQGAGTEAFF. The CDR3 coding sequence is TGCAGTGCTAGACAGGGTGCGGGCACTGAAGCTTTCTTT.

The table lists this clonotype with many counts. The chain combines TRBV3-1 with TRBJ2-7; TRBD2 aligns across 16 bases. This CDR3 is 19 amino acids long. Germline CDR1 and CDR2: LGHDT and YNNKEL (reference sequence). The J segment lost 4 bases and the V segment lost 2 bases, leaving 11 bases of the junction unmatched. The CDR3 DNA sequence: TGTGCCAGCAGCCAATCCGGGACTAGCGGGAGGGCCAACAGGTACGAGCAGTACTTC. Protein product: CASSQSGTSGRANRYEQYF.

In this sample, this clonotype turned up many times. This rearrangement joins TRBV20-1 to TRBJ1-1; tentative D call: TRBD1 (6 bases). The V end was cut by 3 bases, the J end by 5 bases, with 10 bases between. Germline CDR1 and CDR2: DFQATT and SNEGSKA (reference sequence). The CDR3 is 12 residues long. CDR3 nucleotide sequence: TGCAGTGCTAGCCAGGGGAGGACTGAAGCTTTCTTT. It codes for CSASQGRTEAFF.

This clonotype was seen many times. The J gene is TRBJ2-7, the V gene TRBV11-3; D could derive from TRBD1 or TRBD2 (6 bases each). CDR3 length: 13 amino acids. Germline V gives CDR1 SGHNT, CDR2 YENEEA. V dropped 5 bases and J dropped 6 bases, with 14 bases sitting between them. CDR3 sequence (DNA): TGTGCCAGCAGCCCCGGCACGGGGGCCGAGCAGTACTTC. Protein product: CASSPGTGAEQYF.

This clonotype was detected many times. The V call is TRBV10-3, the J call TRBJ2-6; no reliable D call. The CDR3 has 11 amino acids. Trimming removed 11 bases at V and 4 bases at J, with 6 bases between. CDR1 is ENHRY and CDR2 is SYGVKD in the germline V gene. In DNA form, the CDR3 reads TGTGCCGTGGCAGGGGCCAACGTCCTGACTTTC. Protein product: CAVAGANVLTF.

In this sample, this clonotype turned up many times. This rearrangement joins TRBV5-1 to TRBJ2-1; perhaps TRBD2 as D (6 bases). The CDR3 extends over 17 amino acids. V was shortened by 5 bases and J by 5 bases, with 23 bases between the two germline ends. From germline, CDR1 is SGHRS and CDR2 YFSETQ. CDR3 residues: CASRVADPPLVNNEQFF. Here the CDR3 DNA reads TGCGCCAGCAGAGTAGCGGACCCGCCCTTAGTAAACAATGAGCAGTTCTTC.

This clonotype was counted a single time. The chain is built from TRBV10-2 and TRBJ2-6; no firm D call. The CDR3 is 15 amino acids. The V end was cut by 3 bases, the J end by 0 bases, with 6 bases between. From germline, CDR1 is WSHSY and CDR2 SAAADI. CDR3 DNA sequence: TGCGCCAGCAGTGACACCTTCTCTGGGGCCAACGTCCTGACTTTC. It yields the protein CASSDTFSGANVLTF.

This clonotype was picked up many times. V is TRBV29-1 and J is TRBJ2-2, with 12 bases fitting TRBD2. Germline V lookup: CDR1 SQVTM, CDR2 ANQGSEA. This CDR3 is built from 14 residues. V was clipped by 3 bases and J by 7 bases; unmatched bases: 3. The CDR3 DNA sequence: TGCAGCGTTGACGAGACTAGCGGGGGCGGGGAGCTGTTTTTT. This sequence encodes CSVDETSGGGELFF.

In its sample, this clonotype was seen many times. The chain employs TRBV7-2 and TRBJ2-7; 8 bases match TRBD1. Germline CDR1 SGHTA, CDR2 FQGNSA. The CDR3 totals 15 residues. V lost 5 bases to trimming and J lost 6 bases; unmatched junction nucleotides: 12. Written as DNA, the CDR3 is TGTGCCAGCAGCCAAGGGACAGGCGTTTTCCGCGAGCAGTACTTC. Translation: CASSQGTGVFREQYF.

This clonotype has ten or more counts. This sequence joins TRBV19 and TRBJ2-1; TRBD2 matches 11 bases. Germline trimming cut 9 bases from V and 10 bases from J; bases unmatched to any gene: 20. This CDR3 contains 17 residues. CDR1 is LNHDA and CDR2 is SQIVND in the germline V gene (reference sequence). The CDR3 is CASHQTLQGLAVQEQFF. The CDR3 DNA reads as TGTGCCAGCCATCAAACCCTTCAGGGACTAGCGGTCCAAGAGCAGTTCTTC.